These T cell receptor beta chains were read from a single sample in a study of OX40 agonist ivuxolimab in advanced cancers. TCRdb's table, derived via immunoSEQ multiplex PCR, lists solely in-frame clones and lacks some. The data hold about 67,000 clones, with around 84% observed a single time. The sample in question was CD4+ or CD8+ T cells sorted from blood, obtained in a trial of the OX40 agonist ivuxolimab. These receptors were obtained from an adult with an advanced solid tumor such as melanoma, head and neck, liver or kidney cancer. Each CDR3 is given with its conserved first and last residue. Fields, in order: D gene, V gene, J gene, CDR3 length, clone size, CDR3 protein, CDR3 DNA. D genes are given only for firm matches. Size values are once, few and many counts, or a class for expanded clones, and some rows have none.

D gene: NA; V gene: TRBV2; J gene: TRBJ2-5; CDR3 length: 13; clone size: NA; CDR3 protein: CASSRRSQETQYF; CDR3 DNA: TGTGCCAGCAGCCGCAGGAGCCAAGAGACCCAGTACTTC
D gene: NA; V gene: TRBV5-4; J gene: TRBJ2-5; CDR3 length: 13; clone size: NA; CDR3 protein: CASSPFPSETQYF; CDR3 DNA: TGTGCCAGCAGCCCCTTTCCCTCAGAGACCCAGTACTTC
D gene: TRBD1; V gene: TRBV19; J gene: TRBJ1-1; CDR3 length: 18; clone size: NA; CDR3 protein: CASSIDPWTGGVLTEAFF; CDR3 DNA: TGTGCCAGTAGTATAGATCCTTGGACAGGGGGCGTTTTGACTGAAGCTTTCTTT
D gene: NA; V gene: TRBV7-3; J gene: TRBJ2-7; CDR3 length: 13; clone size: NA; CDR3 protein: CASSPGVGNEQYF; CDR3 DNA: TGTGCCAGCAGCCCGGGGGTGGGGAACGAGCAGTACTTC
D gene: NA; V gene: TRBV2; J gene: TRBJ2-7; CDR3 length: 12; clone size: once; CDR3 protein: CASRTDRNEQYF; CDR3 DNA: TGTGCCAGCAGGACCGACAGGAACGAGCAGTACTTC
D gene: NA; V gene: TRBV12-5; J gene: TRBJ2-1; CDR3 length: 16; clone size: NA; CDR3 protein: CASGWALGGSYNEQFF; CDR3 DNA: TGTGCTAGTGGTTGGGCCCTCGGAGGCTCCTACAATGAGCAGTTCTTC
D gene: NA; V gene: TRBV7-2; J gene: TRBJ1-3; CDR3 length: 15; clone size: few; CDR3 protein: CASSSGFDSGNTIYF; CDR3 DNA: TGTGCCAGCAGCTCAGGGTTCGACTCTGGAAACACCATATATTTT
D gene: NA; V gene: TRBV2; J gene: TRBJ2-5; CDR3 length: 11; clone size: NA; CDR3 protein: CASIVYETQYF; CDR3 DNA: TGTGCCAGCATTGTCTATGAGACCCAGTACTTC
D gene: NA; V gene: TRBV28; J gene: TRBJ1-2; CDR3 length: 14; clone size: NA; CDR3 protein: CASSFVNLGDGYTF; CDR3 DNA: TGTGCCAGCAGTTTTGTCAACCTAGGGGATGGCTACACCTTC
D gene: TRBD1; V gene: TRBV7-3; J gene: TRBJ2-1; CDR3 length: 15; clone size: NA; CDR3 protein: CASSQGTGTYNEQFF; CDR3 DNA: TGTGCCAGCAGCCAAGGGACAGGGACCTACAATGAGCAGTTCTTC
D gene: NA; V gene: TRBV5-1; J gene: TRBJ1-1; CDR3 length: 15; clone size: NA; CDR3 protein: CASSLGDRQNTEAFF; CDR3 DNA: TGCGCCAGCAGCTTGGGTGACAGACAGAACACTGAAGCTTTCTTT
D gene: NA; V gene: TRBV19; J gene: TRBJ2-6; CDR3 length: 14; clone size: NA; CDR3 protein: CASSMVSGANVLTF; CDR3 DNA: TGTGCCAGTAGTATGGTCTCTGGGGCCAACGTCCTGACTTTC
D gene: NA; V gene: TRBV29-1; J gene: TRBJ2-3; CDR3 length: 10; clone size: few; CDR3 protein: CSLRADTQYF; CDR3 DNA: TGCAGCCTCCGGGCAGATACGCAGTATTTT
D gene: TRBD1; V gene: TRBV6-1; J gene: TRBJ1-4; CDR3 length: 14; clone size: NA; CDR3 protein: CAVTLGQLSEKLFF; CDR3 DNA: TGTGCCGTTACCTTGGGACAGTTGAGCGAAAAACTGTTTTTT
D gene: NA; V gene: TRBV29-1; J gene: TRBJ2-3; CDR3 length: 15; clone size: NA; CDR3 protein: CSVEGGGRAPDTQYF; CDR3 DNA: TGCAGCGTTGAAGGGGGTGGTAGAGCCCCAGATACGCAGTATTTT
D gene: NA; V gene: TRBV6-6; J gene: TRBJ2-5; CDR3 length: 15; clone size: NA; CDR3 protein: CASSYSGQAGETQYF; CDR3 DNA: TGTGCCAGCAGTTACTCCGGCCAGGCCGGAGAGACCCAGTACTTC
D gene: TRBD1; V gene: TRBV2; J gene: TRBJ1-6; CDR3 length: 15; clone size: NA; CDR3 protein: CASSLDRAADSPLHF; CDR3 DNA: TGTGCCAGCAGTTTGGACAGGGCTGCAGATTCACCCCTCCACTTT
D gene: TRBD1; V gene: TRBV6-1; J gene: TRBJ2-3; CDR3 length: 15; clone size: NA; CDR3 protein: CASRRTGSSTDTQYF; CDR3 DNA: TGTGCCAGCAGACGGACAGGGTCGAGCACAGATACGCAGTATTTT
D gene: NA; V gene: TRBV9; J gene: TRBJ1-2; CDR3 length: 14; clone size: few; CDR3 protein: CASSVAIWGSGYTF; CDR3 DNA: TGTGCCAGCAGCGTAGCTATCTGGGGAAGTGGCTACACCTTC
D gene: NA; V gene: TRBV11-2; J gene: TRBJ1-6; CDR3 length: 13; clone size: NA; CDR3 protein: CASSLDRGSPLHF; CDR3 DNA: TGTGCCAGCAGCTTAGACAGGGGTTCACCCCTCCACTTT
D gene: NA; V gene: TRBV28; J gene: TRBJ2-5; CDR3 length: 14; clone size: NA; CDR3 protein: CASSRSTTKETQYF; CDR3 DNA: TGTGCCAGCAGTCGATCTACTACCAAAGAGACCCAGTACTTC
D gene: NA; V gene: TRBV6-5; J gene: TRBJ1-1; CDR3 length: 14; clone size: NA; CDR3 protein: CASSYHVQGSEAFF; CDR3 DNA: TGTGCCAGCAGTTACCACGTACAGGGCTCTGAAGCTTTCTTT
D gene: NA; V gene: TRBV5-6; J gene: TRBJ1-5; CDR3 length: 16; clone size: NA; CDR3 protein: CASSFVGQDPNQPQHF; CDR3 DNA: TGTGCCAGCAGCTTTGTAGGCCAGGACCCCAATCAGCCCCAGCATTTT
D gene: TRBD2; V gene: TRBV11-2; J gene: TRBJ2-1; CDR3 length: 17; clone size: NA; CDR3 protein: CASSLNGGRASISEQFF; CDR3 DNA: TGTGCCAGCAGCTTGAATGGCGGGAGGGCCAGTATAAGTGAGCAGTTCTTC
D gene: NA; V gene: TRBV5-5; J gene: TRBJ2-7; CDR3 length: 13; clone size: NA; CDR3 protein: CASSLGQVYEQYF; CDR3 DNA: TGTGCCAGCAGCTTGGGACAGGTTTACGAGCAGTACTTC
D gene: NA; V gene: TRBV5-6; J gene: TRBJ2-7; CDR3 length: 11; clone size: few; CDR3 protein: CASSFRYEQYF; CDR3 DNA: TGTGCCAGCAGCTTCCGCTACGAGCAGTACTTC
D gene: TRBD2; V gene: TRBV27; J gene: TRBJ2-5; CDR3 length: 18; clone size: NA; CDR3 protein: CASSPLWGLAGVTETQYF; CDR3 DNA: TGTGCCAGCAGCCCATTGTGGGGACTAGCGGGAGTCACAGAGACCCAGTACTTC
D gene: TRBD1; V gene: TRBV30; J gene: TRBJ1-4; CDR3 length: 13; clone size: NA; CDR3 protein: CAGQTGASEKLFF; CDR3 DNA: TGTGCCGGACAGACAGGGGCGTCTGAAAAACTGTTTTTT
D gene: NA; V gene: TRBV28; J gene: TRBJ2-1; CDR3 length: 13; clone size: NA; CDR3 protein: CASSPDSYNEQFF; CDR3 DNA: TGTGCCAGCAGCCCGGACAGCTACAATGAGCAGTTCTTC
D gene: NA; V gene: TRBV6-1; J gene: TRBJ1-5; CDR3 length: 14; clone size: few; CDR3 protein: CASSGFGVSQPQHF; CDR3 DNA: TGTGCCAGCAGTGGGTTCGGGGTTAGTCAGCCCCAGCATTTT
D gene: NA; V gene: TRBV28; J gene: TRBJ1-1; CDR3 length: 14; clone size: few; CDR3 protein: CATTRGGAGTEAFF; CDR3 DNA: TGTGCCACCACACGCGGGGGGGCTGGAACTGAAGCTTTCTTT
D gene: NA; V gene: TRBV5-1; J gene: TRBJ2-7; CDR3 length: 14; clone size: NA; CDR3 protein: CASSFLGVQSEQYF; CDR3 DNA: TGCGCCAGCAGCTTTTTGGGGGTCCAAAGTGAGCAGTACTTC
D gene: TRBD1; V gene: TRBV19; J gene: TRBJ1-1; CDR3 length: 16; clone size: NA; CDR3 protein: CASSTRTGSGKREAFF; CDR3 DNA: TGTGCCAGTAGTACTCGGACAGGGTCGGGCAAGAGAGAAGCTTTCTTT
D gene: TRBD2; V gene: TRBV30; J gene: TRBJ2-1; CDR3 length: 15; clone size: NA; CDR3 protein: CAWTSGRSSYNEQFF; CDR3 DNA: TGTGCCTGGACTAGCGGGAGGAGCTCCTACAATGAGCAGTTCTTC
D gene: NA; V gene: TRBV7-6; J gene: TRBJ2-5; CDR3 length: 13; clone size: NA; CDR3 protein: CASSFSYQETQYF; CDR3 DNA: TGTGCCAGCAGCTTCAGCTACCAAGAGACCCAGTACTTC